This T cell receptor beta chain was recorded in a study of patients and donors after allogeneic stem cell transplantation. MiXCR, run by TCRdb on the RT-PCR reads, gives a single entry per CDR3 protein. The sample has 150,000 to 200,000 distinct CDR3 sequences; less than 45% are singletons. This clonotype was detected only a few times. Germline CDR1 is MDHEN and CDR2 is SYDVKM. The CDR3 runs 15 residues. The ends were cut back, 3 bases at V and 5 bases at J, with 14 bases in the middle. V and J are TRBV28 and TRBJ1-5; no firm D call. Sequenced sample: blood, either unsorted or a sorted T cell fraction (not recorded which). The origin of this receptor is a human donor who was either an allogeneic HSCT recipient or a stem cell or donor lymphocyte infusion donor (not recorded which). It is not recorded whose cells these are; they may come from a transplant donor. CDR3 sequence: CASSFGWEGHQPQHF. CDR3 DNA: TGTGCCAGCAGTTTCGGGTGGGAGGGCCATCAGCCCCAGCATTTT. Full variable domain (rest looked up from reference TRBV28 and TRBJ1-5): DVKVTQSSRYLVKRTGEKVFLECVQDMDHENMFWYRQDPGLGLRLIYFSYDVKMKEKGDIPEGYSVSREKKERFSLILESASTNQTSMYLCASSFGWEGHQPQHFGDGTRLSIL.